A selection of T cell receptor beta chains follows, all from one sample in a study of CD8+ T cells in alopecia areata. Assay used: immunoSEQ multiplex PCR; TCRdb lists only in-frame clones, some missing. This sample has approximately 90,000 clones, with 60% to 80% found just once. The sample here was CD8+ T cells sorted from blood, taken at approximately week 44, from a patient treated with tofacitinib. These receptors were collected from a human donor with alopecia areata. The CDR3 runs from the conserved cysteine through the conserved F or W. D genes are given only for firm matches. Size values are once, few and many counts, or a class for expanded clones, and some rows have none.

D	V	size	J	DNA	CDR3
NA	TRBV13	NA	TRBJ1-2	TGTGCCAGCAGGGCCAGGGAGAACTATGGCTACACCTTC	CASRARENYGYTF
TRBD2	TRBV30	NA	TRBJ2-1	TGTGCCTGGAGTGGATTGGGACTAGTGGGAGGCAATGAGCAGTTCTTC	CAWSGLGLVGGNEQFF
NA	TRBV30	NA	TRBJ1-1	TGTGCCTGGAGTACCTACAACACTGAAGCTTTCTTT	CAWSTYNTEAFF
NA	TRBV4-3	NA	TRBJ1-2	TGCGCCAGCAGCCAAGGGACGGAGGTTAACTATGGCTACACCTTC	CASSQGTEVNYGYTF
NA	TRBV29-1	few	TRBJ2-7	TGCAGCGTTGAAGTAGTGGGACGCCTATCCTACGAGCAGTACTTC	CSVEVVGRLSYEQYF
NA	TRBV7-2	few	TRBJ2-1	TGTGCCAGCAGCTTATCCCGGGGTGGCAATGAGCAGTTCTTC	CASSLSRGGNEQFF
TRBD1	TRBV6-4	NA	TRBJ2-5	TGTGCCAGCAGTCAGCGGACAGGGGGCCGAGAGACCCAGTACTTC	CASSQRTGGRETQYF
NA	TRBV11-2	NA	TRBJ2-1	TGTGCCAGCAGCTTAGGGAGCAATATCTACAATGAGCAGTTCTTC	CASSLGSNIYNEQFF
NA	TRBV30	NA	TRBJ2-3	TGTGCCTGGAAGGCAGGACCAGATACGCAGTATTTT	CAWKAGPDTQYF
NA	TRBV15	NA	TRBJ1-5	TGTGCCACCAGCAGGGAGCGGGCTAGCAATCAGCCCCAGCATTTT	CATSRERASNQPQHF
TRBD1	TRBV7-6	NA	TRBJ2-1	TGTGCCACCGGACCCGGGACAGGGATTGCCACCTACAATGAGCAGTTCTTC	CATGPGTGIATYNEQFF
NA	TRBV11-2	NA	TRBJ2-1	TGTGCCAGCAGCACAGGGGGCGGGGGGCCCTACAATGAGCAGTTCTTC	CASSTGGGGPYNEQFF
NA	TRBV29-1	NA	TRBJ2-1	TGCAGCGTTGCCGGTAATGAGCAGTTCTTC	CSVAGNEQFF
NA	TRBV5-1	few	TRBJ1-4	TGCGCCAGCAGCCCGATGGACAAAGTAGGTGAAAAACTGTTTTTT	CASSPMDKVGEKLFF
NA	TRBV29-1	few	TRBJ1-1	TGCAGCGTTGAGCCGTCCACTGAAGCTTTCTTT	CSVEPSTEAFF
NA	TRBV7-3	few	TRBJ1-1	TGTGCCAGCAGCCCTGGGACGGGACCCAACACTGAAGCTTTCTTT	CASSPGTGPNTEAFF
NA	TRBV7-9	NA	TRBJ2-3	TGTGCCAGCAGCCCAGTGGTGGTAGATACGCAGTATTTT	CASSPVVVDTQYF